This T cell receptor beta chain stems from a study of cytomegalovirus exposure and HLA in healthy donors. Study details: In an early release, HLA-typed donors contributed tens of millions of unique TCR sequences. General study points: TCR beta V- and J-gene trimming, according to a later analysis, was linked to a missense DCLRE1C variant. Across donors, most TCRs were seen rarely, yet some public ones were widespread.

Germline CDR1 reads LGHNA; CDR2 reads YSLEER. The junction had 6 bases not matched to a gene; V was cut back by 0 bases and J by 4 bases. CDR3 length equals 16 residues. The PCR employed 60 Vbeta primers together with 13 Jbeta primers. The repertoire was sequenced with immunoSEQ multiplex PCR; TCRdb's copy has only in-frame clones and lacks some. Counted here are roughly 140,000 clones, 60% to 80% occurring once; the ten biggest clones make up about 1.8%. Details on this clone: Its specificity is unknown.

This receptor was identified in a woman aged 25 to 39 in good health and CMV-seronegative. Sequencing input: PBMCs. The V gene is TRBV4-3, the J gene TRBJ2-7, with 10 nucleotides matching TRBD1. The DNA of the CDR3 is TGCGCCAGCAGCCAAGATGGGACAGGGGAGAGGTACGAGCAGTACTTC. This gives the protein CASSQDGTGERYEQYF.